The subject of this entry is one T cell receptor (beta chain). This specimen belongs to a study of blood T cell repertoires in COVID-19. As for the study in general: Both acute and convalescent COVID-19 samples were obtained from the United States, Italy and Spain.

Germline V gene lookup returns CDR1 MDHEN and CDR2 SYDVKM. This CDR3 has 16 residues. Trimming cost V 6 bases and J 0 bases, with 15 bases left between them. Clones were read by immunoSEQ multiplex PCR, and TCRdb kept only the in-frame ones, dropping some. The sample holds about 80,000 clones, around 76% seen once. This TCR was recovered from a man aged 70-80 years with active or convalescent COVID-19. The sequencing input was peripheral blood. The V and J genes are TRBV28 and TRBJ1-5; D is possibly TRBD1 (5 bases). The CDR3 spells CASRPFQGISNQPQHF. CDR3 nucleotide sequence: TGTGCCAGCAGGCCATTTCAGGGAATTAGCAATCAGCCCCAGCATTTT.